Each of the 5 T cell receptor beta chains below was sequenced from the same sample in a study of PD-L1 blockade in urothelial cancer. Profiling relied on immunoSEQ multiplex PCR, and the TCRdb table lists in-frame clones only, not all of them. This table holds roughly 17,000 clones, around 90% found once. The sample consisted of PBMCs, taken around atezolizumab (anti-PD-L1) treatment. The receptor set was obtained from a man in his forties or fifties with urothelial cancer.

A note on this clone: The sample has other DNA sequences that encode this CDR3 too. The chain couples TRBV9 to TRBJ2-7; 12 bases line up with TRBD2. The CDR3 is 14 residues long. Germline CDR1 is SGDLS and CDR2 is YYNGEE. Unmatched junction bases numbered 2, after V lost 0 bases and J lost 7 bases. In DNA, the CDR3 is TGTGCCAGCAGCGTAGGGCTAGCGGGAGGGGAGCAGTACTTC. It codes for CASSVGLAGGEQYF.

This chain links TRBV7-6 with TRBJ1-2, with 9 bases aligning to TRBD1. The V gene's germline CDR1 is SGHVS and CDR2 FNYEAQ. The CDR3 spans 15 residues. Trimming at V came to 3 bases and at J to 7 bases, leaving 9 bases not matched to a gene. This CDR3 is CASSLGQGGGSGYTF. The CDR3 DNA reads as TGTGCCAGCAGCTTGGGACAGGGTGGTGGAAGTGGCTACACCTTC.

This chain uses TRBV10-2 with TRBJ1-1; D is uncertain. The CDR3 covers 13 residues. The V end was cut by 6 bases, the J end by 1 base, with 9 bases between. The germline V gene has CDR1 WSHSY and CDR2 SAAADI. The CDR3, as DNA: TGCGCCAGCAGCCCTGTACAGAACACTGAAGCTTTCTTT. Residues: CASSPVQNTEAFF.

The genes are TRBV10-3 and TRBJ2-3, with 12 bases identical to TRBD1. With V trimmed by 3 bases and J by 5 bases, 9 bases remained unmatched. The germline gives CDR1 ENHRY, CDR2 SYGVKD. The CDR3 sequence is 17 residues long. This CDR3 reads CAISEGRGTGGRDTQYF. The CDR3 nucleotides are TGTGCCATCAGTGAAGGGAGAGGGACAGGGGGCAGAGATACGCAGTATTTT.

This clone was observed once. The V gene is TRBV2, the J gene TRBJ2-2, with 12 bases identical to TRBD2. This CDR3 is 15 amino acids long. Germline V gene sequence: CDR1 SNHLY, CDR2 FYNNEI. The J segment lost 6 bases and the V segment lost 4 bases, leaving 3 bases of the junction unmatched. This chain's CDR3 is CASSASGGGAGELFF. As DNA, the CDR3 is TGTGCCAGCAGTGCTAGCGGGGGGGGTGCCGGGGAGCTGTTTTTT.